This passage covers 14 T cell receptor beta chains from one sample sequenced in a study of post-analysis software for immune sequencing data. Notes on the study in general: The five TRBV segments detected at higher frequency in patients than in controls included TRBV5-6, TRBV5-1 and TRBV20-1.

Tagging with unique molecular identifiers was a feature of the TCR beta cDNA libraries. Using its own MiXCR run on the PCR reads, TCRdb lists one record per CDR3 protein. The sample yields hundreds of thousands of distinct CDR3 sequences, less than 35% seen once. No antigens are known for them. The sequencing input was blood. Receptors originate from a girl aged 10-17 years with multiple sclerosis.

J is TRBJ2-2 and V is TRBV6-2 or TRBV6-3; perhaps TRBD2 as D (5 bases). V was pared by 10 bases and J by 1 base, with 13 bases between. Germline CDR1 and CDR2: MNHEY and SVGEGT. The length of the CDR3 is 14 residues. This chain's CDR3 is CATTRSGNTGELFF. In DNA, the CDR3 is TGTGCCACCACCAGGAGCGGGAACACCGGGGAGCTGTTTTTT.

The chain joins TRBV20-1 to TRBJ2-1, with D unresolved. Trimming removed 0 bases at V and 2 bases at J, with 11 bases between. Germline V gives CDR1 DFQATT, CDR2 SNEGSKA (reference sequence). This CDR3 region has 15 residues. The CDR3 sequence is CSARDQARTYNEQFF. The CDR3 DNA reads TGCAGTGCTAGAGACCAGGCCAGGACCTACAATGAGCAGTTCTTC.

Many counts were recorded for this clonotype. The chain recombines TRBV4-3 with TRBJ2-5; D possibly corresponds to TRBD1 (5 bases). Per the germline V gene, CDR1 is LGHNA and CDR2 is YSLEER. Trimming stripped 0 bases from V and 2 bases from J, with 13 bases between. This CDR3 comprises 16 residues. The CDR3 sequence is CASSQDRARTQETQYF. The CDR3 DNA reads TGCGCCAGCAGCCAAGACCGCGCCAGGACACAAGAGACCCAGTACTTC.

This chain links TRBV6-1 with TRBJ1-4; D is unclear. Germline V gene sequence: CDR1 MNHNS, CDR2 SASEGT. This CDR3 is built from 16 residues. V gave up 7 bases and J gave up 8 bases, with 23 bases separating them. The CDR3 is CASTNARGFGVEKLFF. In DNA, the CDR3 is TGTGCCAGCACCAATGCCCGTGGCTTCGGCGTGGAAAAACTGTTTTTT.

The V gene is TRBV3-1, the J gene TRBJ2-6; unclear D gene. The V end lost 0 bases, the J end lost 0 bases, and 3 bases lay between the germline ends. The CDR3 is 15 residues long. Germline CDR1 reads LGHDT; CDR2 reads YNNKEL (reference sequence). CDR3 loop: CASSQETSGANVLTF. The CDR3 DNA reads TGTGCCAGCAGCCAAGAAACCTCTGGGGCCAACGTCCTGACTTTC. The full variable domain, with the rest looked up from reference TRBV3-1 and TRBJ2-6, is DTAVSQTPKYLVTQMGNDKSIKCEQNLGHDTMYWYKQDSKKFLKIMFSYNNKELIINETVPNRFSPKSPDKAHLNLHINSLELGDSAVYFCASSQETSGANVLTFGAGSRLTVL.

CDR3 in DNA: TGTGCCAGCAGCCCTTCCCTGGTAGCGGGAGACAATGAGCAGTTCTTC. This encodes CASSPSLVAGDNEQFF. The gene calls are TRBV7-2 and TRBJ2-1, with 9 bases aligning to TRBD2. CDR1 is SGHTA, CDR2 FQGNSA, per germline. The V gene end was trimmed by 5 bases and the J gene end by 5 bases; junction bases not matched to a gene: 10. This CDR3 contains 16 residues.

Worth noting for this clonotype: A read error may account for a junction end that differs from germline. CDR3 residues: CASSRGLSSYKQYF. CDR3 bases: TGTGCCAGCTCCCGAGGACTTTCCTCCTACAAGCAGTACTTC. This chain uses TRBV6-6 with TRBJ2-7; possible D gene TRBD2, 5 bases. Looked up from germline, CDR1 is MNHNY and CDR2 is SVGAGI (reference sequence). The CDR3 extends over 14 amino acids.

Written as DNA, the CDR3 is TGTGCCAGCACCAAAGAGGGGTCAGGGGGGCAGCCCCAGCATTTT. Protein: CASTKEGSGGQPQHF. The V call is TRBV7-9, the J call TRBJ1-5, with 7 nucleotides matching TRBD1. Trimming cost V 7 bases and J 7 bases; bases outside gene matches: 13. The CDR3 has 15 amino acids. Germline CDR1 is SEHNR and CDR2 is FQNEAQ (reference sequence).

This clonotype has only a few counts. The chain carries TRBV11-2 and TRBJ1-2, with D possibly matching TRBD1 (5 bases). The CDR3 is made up of 13 amino acids. Trimming left V 1 base short and J 7 bases short, with 10 bases between. Germline-derived CDR1 and CDR2 are SGHAT and FQNNGV. The CDR3, as DNA: TGTGCCAGCAGCTTAGGGGCAGGGCTTGGCTACACCTTC. Its translation is CASSLGAGLGYTF.

The chain recombines TRBV29-1 with TRBJ1-1; D not resolved. The CDR3 is 13 amino acids. The V and J ends lost 5 bases and 4 bases respectively, with 14 bases between them. Germline V gene lookup returns CDR1 SQVTM and CDR2 ANQGSEA. This chain's CDR3 is CSVNFRGGTEAFF. CDR3 coding DNA: TGCAGCGTTAATTTTCGGGGTGGCACTGAAGCTTTCTTT.

V gene TRBV5-5 combines with J gene TRBJ2-1, with 9 bases that match TRBD1. Germline lookup yields CDR1 SGHKS and CDR2 YYEKEE (reference sequence). V shed 2 bases, J shed 8 bases, and the junction held 8 bases outside the gene matches. CDR3 length equals 15 residues. The CDR3 DNA follows: TGTGCCAGCAGCTTTGAACAGGGGGCATCGGATGAGCAGTTCTTC. Amino acids: CASSFEQGASDEQFF.

The CDR3 here is CASSLRPSRVTEAFF. CDR3 in DNA: TGCGCCAGCAGCTTGCGCCCAAGCAGGGTGACTGAAGCTTTCTTT. V gene TRBV5-1 combines with J gene TRBJ1-1, with D possibly being TRBD1 (5 bases). Germline CDR1 and CDR2: SGHRS and YFSETQ. The V end was cut by 1 base, the J end by 5 bases, with 15 bases between. The CDR3 is 15 amino acids.

In this sample, this clonotype turned up a few times. The rearrangement joins TRBV4-2 to TRBJ2-3, with 13 bases fitting TRBD2. The CDR3 runs to 17 residues. The trim removed 3 bases at V and 1 base at J, leaving 4 bases unmatched. Germline V gene sequence: CDR1 LGHNA, CDR2 YNFKEQ. The DNA of the CDR3 is TGTGCCAGCAGCCAGGAGGGACTAGCGGGGCGCACAGATACGCAGTATTTT. It translates to CASSQEGLAGRTDTQYF.

In this sample, this clonotype turned up a few times. The V gene is TRBV10-3, the J gene TRBJ2-3; D remains unclear. The germline gives CDR1 ENHRY, CDR2 SYGVKD. Trimming stripped 6 bases from V and 2 bases from J, with 15 bases between. CDR3 size: 15 residues. The CDR3 DNA reads TGTGCCATCAGACCAAGAAGGTCAAACACAGATACGCAGTATTTT. It codes for CAIRPRRSNTDTQYF.